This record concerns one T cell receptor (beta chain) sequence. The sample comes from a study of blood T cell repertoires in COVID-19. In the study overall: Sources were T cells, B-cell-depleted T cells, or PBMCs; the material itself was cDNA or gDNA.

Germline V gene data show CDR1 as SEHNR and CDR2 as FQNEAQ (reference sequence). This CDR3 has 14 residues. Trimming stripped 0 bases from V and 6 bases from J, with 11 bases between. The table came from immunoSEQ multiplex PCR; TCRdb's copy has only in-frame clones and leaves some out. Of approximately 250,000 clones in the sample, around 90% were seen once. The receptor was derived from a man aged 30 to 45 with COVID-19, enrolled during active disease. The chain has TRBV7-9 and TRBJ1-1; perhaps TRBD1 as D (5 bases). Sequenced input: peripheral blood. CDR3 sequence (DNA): TGTGCCAGCAGCTTAGCGCAGGGAAGCGCTGAAGCTTTCTTT. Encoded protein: CASSLAQGSAEAFF.